Below are 21 T cell receptor beta chains sequenced from a single sample in a study of control samples from healthy donors and cancer patients. Measured with immunoSEQ multiplex PCR; TCRdb has only the in-frame clones, and not every one. This table holds around 83,000 clones, approximately 93% found once. The specimen sequenced was PBMCs. The origin of the receptors is a woman aged 40 to 50 with lung cancer.

This clone came up a few times. The rearrangement links TRBV7-9 to TRBJ1-2; D not certain. V was shortened by 7 bases and J by 10 bases, with 19 bases between the two germline ends. This CDR3 has 13 amino acids. Per the germline V gene, CDR1 is SEHNR and CDR2 is FQNEAQ (reference sequence). This chain's CDR3 is CASTLRVVSYYTF. The CDR3 region has the DNA TGTGCCAGCACCTTGAGGGTGGTCAGCTACTACACCTTC.

This sequence joins TRBV19 and TRBJ1-4; D call uncertain. The CDR3 is made up of 15 amino acids. The V and J ends lost 10 bases and 5 bases respectively, with 20 bases between them. The germline CDR1 and CDR2 sequences are LNHDA and SQIVND (reference sequence). CDR3 sequence: CATSFLGASNEKLFF. The CDR3 DNA is TGTGCCACCTCTTTCTTGGGAGCATCGAATGAAAAACTGTTTTTT.

This chain joins TRBV18 and TRBJ1-1; a possible D gene is TRBD1 (6 bases). Germline-derived CDR1 and CDR2 are KGHSH and LQKENI. This CDR3 comprises 14 residues. Trimming shortened V by 6 bases and J by 7 bases, and 18 bases separated the two germline ends. CDR3 DNA: TGTGCCAGCTCTTTCCGGGACACGGGTGGTGAAGCTTTCTTT. This gives the protein CASSFRDTGGEAFF. Filled out from reference TRBV18 and TRBJ1-1, the complete variable domain reads NAGVMQNPRHLVRRRGQEARLRCSPMKGHSHVYWYRQLPEEGLKFMVYLQKENIIDESGMPKERFSAEFPKEGPSILRIQQVVRGDSAAYFCASSFRDTGGEAFFGQGTRLTVV.

The chain links TRBV28 to TRBJ2-5; maybe TRBD1 (5 bases). The CDR3 totals 16 residues. V was cut by 2 bases and J by 5 bases, with 18 bases left in between. The germline gives CDR1 MDHEN, CDR2 SYDVKM. CDR3 sequence (DNA): TGTGCCAGCAGTTTAATAAGCAGCAGGGATTGGGAGACCCAGTACTTC. Amino acid sequence: CASSLISSRDWETQYF. The full variable domain, in which reference TRBV28 and TRBJ2-5 provide the parts outside the CDR3, is DVKVTQSSRYLVKRTGEKVFLECVQDMDHENMFWYRQDPGLGLRLIYFSYDVKMKEKGDIPEGYSVSREKKERFSLILESASTNQTSMYLCASSLISSRDWETQYFGPGTRLLVL.

This clone was seen just once. CDR3 DNA sequence: TGCAGCGCCTTAAACAGGGTCGAAACCTATGGCTACACCTTC. Encoded protein: CSALNRVETYGYTF. This chain connects TRBV29-1 to TRBJ1-2; D is perhaps TRBD1 (6 bases). V was pared by 7 bases and J by 4 bases, with 19 bases between. The CDR3 extends over 14 amino acids. Germline CDR1 reads SQVTM; CDR2 reads ANQGSEA.

This clone showed up just once. The CDR3 coding sequence is TGTGCCAGCAGACCGGGACAGACGACCTACGAGCAGTACTTC. As protein: CASRPGQTTYEQYF. The rearrangement links TRBV3-1 (or the pseudogene TRBV3-2) to TRBJ2-7, with 7 bases aligning to TRBD1. Trimming cost V 6 bases and J 2 bases; bases outside gene matches: 7. Germline loops: CDR1 LGHDT, CDR2 YNNKEL (reference sequence). The CDR3 runs to 14 residues.

Notes on this clone: The junction departs from germline at one end; a sequencing error may be responsible. The chain joins TRBV5-4 to TRBJ1-1, with D possibly matching TRBD1 (6 bases). CDR1 and CDR2 from the germline V gene are SGHNT and YYREEE (reference sequence). The CDR3 length is 13 residues. The CDR3 nucleotides read TGTGCCAGCAGCTTTACAGGGAACCCTGAAGCTTTCTTT. Translating gives CASSFTGNPEAFF.

The rearrangement links TRBV19 to TRBJ2-2; D remains ambiguous. V was trimmed by 4 bases and J by 4 bases, leaving 19 bases between them. CDR1 LNHDA and CDR2 SQIVND come from the germline V gene (reference sequence). The CDR3 totals 17 residues. CDR3 in amino acids: CASSRGTGVLGTGELFF. The CDR3 region has the DNA TGTGCCAGTAGTAGAGGAACTGGGGTTCTGGGCACCGGGGAGCTGTTTTTT.

The rearrangement links TRBV10-3 to TRBJ2-2; the D gene is possibly TRBD2 (5 bases). The CDR3 is made up of 14 amino acids. Trimming cost V 7 bases and J 6 bases, with 15 bases left between them. The germline V gene encodes CDR1 ENHRY and CDR2 SYGVKD. CDR3 nucleotide sequence: TGTGCCATCACGGCGGGTATTCGGTCCGGGGAGCTGTTTTTT. Translating gives CAITAGIRSGELFF.

This rearrangement joins TRBV5-8 to TRBJ1-1; D is perhaps TRBD1 (6 bases). The CDR3 runs to 16 residues. Trimming removed 2 bases from V and 0 bases from J, with 14 bases in between. Germline V gene lookup returns CDR1 SGHTS and CDR2 YDEGEE. CDR3 residues: CASSFQGLGVNTEAFF. The DNA for the CDR3 is TGTGCCAGCAGCTTTCAGGGGTTGGGAGTGAACACTGAAGCTTTCTTT.

The chain recombines TRBV12-5 with TRBJ1-2; maybe TRBD1 (5 bases). Germline V gives CDR1 LGHNT, CDR2 FRNRAP. Between the trimmed V and J ends, which lost 6 bases and 8 bases, there was a span of 16 bases. The CDR3 runs 13 residues. This CDR3 reads CASGTMGEEGYTF. The CDR3 bases are TGTGCTAGTGGAACCATGGGGGAAGAAGGCTACACCTTC. The variable domain in full, with the rest retrieved from reference TRBV12-5 and TRBJ1-2, is DARVTQTPRHKVTEMGQEVTMRCQPILGHNTVFWYRQTMMQGLELLAYFRNRAPLDDSGMPKDRFSAEMPDATLATLKIQPSEPRDSAVYFCASGTMGEEGYTFGSGTRLTVV.

V gene TRBV7-3 combines with J gene TRBJ2-1; no definite D call. The V and J ends lost 4 bases and 3 bases respectively, with 13 bases between them. The V gene's germline CDR1 is SGHTA and CDR2 FQGTGA. The CDR3 contains 15 residues. The CDR3 coding sequence is TGTGCCAGCAGCTCCTGGCCCGAGAGCTACAATGAGCAGTTCTTC. It encodes CASSSWPESYNEQFF. Full variable domain (outside the CDR3, taken from reference TRBV7-3 and TRBJ2-1): GAGVSQTPSNKVTEKGKYVELRCDPISGHTALYWYRQSLGQGPEFLIYFQGTGAADDSGLPNDRFFAVRPEGSVSTLKIQRTERGDSAVYLCASSSWPESYNEQFFGPGTRLTVL.

This clone showed up just once. The chain couples TRBV4-1 to TRBJ2-7; D may be TRBD1 (6 bases). This CDR3 has 15 residues. The V end lost 4 bases, the J end lost 1 base, and 14 bases lay between the germline ends. The germline V gene encodes CDR1 MGHRA and CDR2 YSYEKL. The DNA of the CDR3 is TGCGCCAGCAGCCCCTACAGGGTCAGTTCCTACGAGCAGTACTTC. This gives the protein CASSPYRVSSYEQYF.

The chain employs TRBV7-2 and TRBJ2-2; D is perhaps TRBD2 (5 bases). The CDR3 consists of 14 residues. Looked up from germline, CDR1 is SGHTA and CDR2 is FQGNSA. Trimming cost V 5 bases and J 2 bases, with 9 bases left between them. CDR3 protein: CASSESGNTGELFF. The CDR3 DNA reads TGTGCCAGCAGCGAGAGCGGCAACACCGGGGAGCTGTTTTTT. Together with reference TRBV7-2 and TRBJ2-2, the CDR3 gives the full variable domain: GAGVSQSPSNKVTEKGKDVELRCDPISGHTALYWYRQSLGQGLEFLIYFQGNSAPDKSGLPSDRFSAERTGGSVSTLTIQRTQQEDSAVYLCASSESGNTGELFFGEGSRLTVL.

In its sample, this clone ranks as medium-sized. The rearrangement uses TRBV19 and TRBJ2-7, with 7 nucleotides matching TRBD2. The CDR3 length is 13 residues. Trimming removed 4 bases from V and 3 bases from J; junction bases left unmatched: 3. Looked up from germline, CDR1 is LNHDA and CDR2 is SQIVND (reference sequence). The DNA for the CDR3 is TGTGCCAGTAGTAGGAAGCGGGACTACGAGCAGTACTTC. Its protein is CASSRKRDYEQYF.

CDR3 in DNA: TGTGCCAGCAGTTCGACTAGCTCCACCGGGGAGCTGTTTTTT. Its protein product is CASSSTSSTGELFF. J is TRBJ2-2 and V is TRBV6-5, with TRBD2 matching over 7 bases. Germline assignment: CDR1 MNHEY and CDR2 SVGAGI. This CDR3 has 14 amino acids. J lost 4 bases, V lost 4 bases, and 3 bases had no gene match.

This clone was detected only a few times. The J gene is TRBJ1-3, the V gene TRBV11-3, with D tentatively TRBD1 (6 bases). This CDR3 comprises 13 residues. V lost 9 bases, J lost 0 bases, and 9 bases lay in between. The germline V gene encodes CDR1 SGHNT and CDR2 YENEEA. The CDR3 DNA reads as TGTGCCAGTCTACAGGGCTCTGGAAACACCATATATTTT. Residues: CASLQGSGNTIYF.

The chain employs TRBV29-1 and TRBJ1-1, with D tentatively TRBD1 (5 bases). Germline loops: CDR1 SQVTM, CDR2 ANQGSEA. The V end was cut by 7 bases, the J end by 1 base, with 16 bases between. The CDR3 runs 14 residues. The CDR3 DNA reads as TGCAGCGAGACCCAGGGAGCCGGGAACACTGAAGCTTTCTTT. Its translation is CSETQGAGNTEAFF.

The chain recombines TRBV7-8 with TRBJ2-2; perhaps TRBD1 as D (6 bases). CDR1 and CDR2 from the germline V gene are SGHVS and FQNEAQ. Trimming left V 3 bases short and J 2 bases short, with 16 bases between. The CDR3 is 17 residues long. CDR3 DNA: TGTGCCAGCAGCTTTCTTCTTCAGGGGTTCAACACCGGGGAGCTGTTTTTT. Translated: CASSFLLQGFNTGELFF. The complete variable domain, with remaining parts taken from reference TRBV7-8 and TRBJ2-2, reads GAGVSQSPRYKVAKRGQDVALRCDPISGHVSLFWYQQALGQGPEFLTYFQNEAQLDKSGLPSDRFFAERPEGSVSTLKIQRTQQEDSAVYLCASSFLLQGFNTGELFFGEGSRLTVL.

The chain couples TRBV5-4 to TRBJ2-1, with 8 bases matching TRBD2. CDR3 size: 17 residues. J gave up 7 bases and V 4 bases, and 16 bases lay outside the gene matches. Germline lookup yields CDR1 SGHNT and CDR2 YYREEE (reference sequence). CDR3 residues: CASSTPLLAGGGNEQFF. CDR3 nucleotide sequence: TGTGCCAGCAGCACCCCACTTTTGGCGGGGGGCGGAAATGAGCAGTTCTTC.

The rearrangement links TRBV5-4 to TRBJ1-1; D perhaps matches TRBD1 (5 bases). CDR1 is SGHNT and CDR2 is YYREEE in the germline V gene (reference sequence). The ends were cut back, 2 bases at V and 1 base at J, with 6 bases in the middle. The CDR3 contains 13 residues. CDR3 coding DNA: TGTGCCAGCAGCTTAACAGGGAACACTGAAGCTTTCTTT. It translates to CASSLTGNTEAFF.